This T cell receptor (beta chain) was captured in a study of CD8 T cells in ankylosing spondylitis. MiXCR, applied by TCRdb to the 5' RACE reads, yields one record per CDR3 protein. The table includes 80,000 to 90,000 distinct CDR3 sequences, around 26% detected once. This CDR3 region has 14 residues. Trimming removed 2 bases from V and 5 bases from J, with 13 bases in between. Germline CDR1 and CDR2: SGHRS and YFSETQ. This sequence joins TRBV5-1 and TRBJ1-1, with a tentative D call TRBD1 (6 bases). The sequencing input was blood, either unsorted or a sorted T cell fraction (not recorded which). The TCR comes from a male donor with ankylosing spondylitis or in good health (not recorded which). The chain's CDR3 is CASSLDRRETEAFF. For the CDR3, the DNA is TGCGCCAGCAGCTTAGACAGGAGGGAGACTGAAGCTTTCTTT.